The clone carrying this T cell receptor (beta chain) was seen only once. The data originate from a study of preoperative IRX-2 immunotherapy in early breast cancer. Specified treatment: preoperative locoregional IRX-2 cytokine immunotherapy. Preoperative locoregional IRX-2 cytokine immunotherapy was tested in the phase Ib source study. V lost 0 bases, J lost 1 base, and 9 bases lay in between. Germline V lookup: CDR1 SGHVS, CDR2 FNYEAQ. CDR3 length equals 15 residues. Using immunoSEQ multiplex PCR, the repertoire was profiled, and TCRdb retains in-frame clones only, with some absent. In the table there are roughly 23,000 clones, 85% to 90% of which are singletons.

The specimen comprised tumor tissue, sampled after IRX-2 immunotherapy. The V and J genes are TRBV7-6 and TRBJ2-5; a weak D match, TRBD1 (6 bases). This clonotype was obtained from a human donor with breast cancer. CDR3 region: CASSLATGTQETQYF. Written as DNA, the CDR3 is TGTGCCAGCAGCTTAGCAACAGGGACCCAAGAGACCCAGTACTTC.